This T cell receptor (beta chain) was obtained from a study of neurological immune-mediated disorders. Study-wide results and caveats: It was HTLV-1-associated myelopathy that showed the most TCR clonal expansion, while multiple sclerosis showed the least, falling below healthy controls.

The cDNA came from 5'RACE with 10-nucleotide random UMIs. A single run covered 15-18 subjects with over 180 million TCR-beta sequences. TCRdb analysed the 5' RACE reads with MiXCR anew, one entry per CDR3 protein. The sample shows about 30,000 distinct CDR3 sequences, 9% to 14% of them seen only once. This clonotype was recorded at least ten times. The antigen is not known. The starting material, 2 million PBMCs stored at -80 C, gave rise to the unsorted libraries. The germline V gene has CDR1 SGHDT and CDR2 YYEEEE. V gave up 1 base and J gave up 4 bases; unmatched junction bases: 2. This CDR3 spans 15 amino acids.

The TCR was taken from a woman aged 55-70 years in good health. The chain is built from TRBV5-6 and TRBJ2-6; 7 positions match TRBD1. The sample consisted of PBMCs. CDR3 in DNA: TGTGCCAGCAGCTTGACAGGGGCCGGGGCCAACGTCCTGACTTTC. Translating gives CASSLTGAGANVLTF.